This entry lists 26 T cell receptor beta chains sequenced from one sample in a study of early T cells in non-severe SARS-CoV-2 infection. TCRdb re-derived calls from the 5' RACE reads in MiXCR, one entry per CDR3 protein. The repertoire holds fewer than 35,000 distinct CDR3 sequences, with around 4.6% as singletons. Sequencing used whole blood. The receptors come from an adult who was a healthcare worker with PCR-confirmed SARS-CoV-2 infection or an uninfected control (not recorded which).

The table lists this clonotype with many counts. The chain couples TRBV6-6 to TRBJ2-3; TRBD2 matches 9 bases. This CDR3 spans 15 amino acids. Germline V lookup: CDR1 MNHNY, CDR2 SVGAGI (reference sequence). The trim removed 11 bases at V and 2 bases at J, leaving 11 bases unmatched. The CDR3 protein is CAGGAAGGNTDTQYF. The CDR3 region has the DNA TGTGCCGGTGGAGCAGCGGGAGGTAACACAGATACGCAGTATTTT.

This clonotype was seen many times. This chain connects TRBV14 to TRBJ1-1; D perhaps matches TRBD1 (5 bases). Germline values: CDR1 SGHDN, CDR2 FVKESK. V lost 4 bases, J lost 3 bases, and 18 bases lay in between. The CDR3 has 16 amino acids. The chain's CDR3 is CASSPRTPRGDTEAFF. In nucleotides, the CDR3 is TGTGCCAGCAGCCCCCGGACTCCTCGAGGGGACACTGAAGCTTTCTTT.

The table lists this clonotype with many counts. The J gene is TRBJ2-7, the V gene TRBV6-2 or TRBV6-3; D perhaps matches TRBD2 (6 bases). Germline assignment: CDR1 MNHEY and CDR2 SVGEGT. CDR3 length: 14 residues. V was trimmed by 5 bases and J by 1 base, leaving 12 bases between them. In DNA form, the CDR3 reads TGTGCCAGCAGTCGTCAGGGAGGATCCTACGAGCAGTACTTC. It specifies CASSRQGGSYEQYF.

A few counts support this clonotype. The chain employs TRBV7-2 and TRBJ2-1; TRBD2 aligns across 7 bases. The CDR3 has 14 amino acids. Unmatched junction bases numbered 6, after V lost 5 bases and J lost 5 bases. Germline V gene lookup returns CDR1 SGHTA and CDR2 FQGNSA. The CDR3 region is CASSPGTINNEQFF. CDR3 in DNA: TGTGCCAGCAGCCCCGGGACTATAAACAATGAGCAGTTCTTC.

This clonotype has at least ten counts. V and J are TRBV7-2 and TRBJ2-3; weak D call: TRBD2 (6 bases). From germline, CDR1 is SGHTA and CDR2 FQGNSA. This CDR3 comprises 15 residues. V was cut by 5 bases and J by 1 base, with 13 bases left in between. The CDR3 protein is CASSQRLVGTDTQYF. In nucleotides, the CDR3 is TGTGCCAGCAGCCAAAGACTAGTCGGCACAGATACGCAGTATTTT. Together with reference TRBV7-2 and TRBJ2-3, the CDR3 gives the full variable domain: GAGVSQSPSNKVTEKGKDVELRCDPISGHTALYWYRQSLGQGLEFLIYFQGNSAPDKSGLPSDRFSAERTGGSVSTLTIQRTQQEDSAVYLCASSQRLVGTDTQYFGPGTRLTVL.

This clonotype has ten or more counts. The chain uses TRBV27 and TRBJ2-7; D assignment may be TRBD1 or TRBD2 (5 bases each). The CDR3 contains 14 residues. CDR1 and CDR2 from the germline V gene are MNHEY and SMNVEV (reference sequence). Trimming shortened V by 0 bases and J by 8 bases, and 14 bases separated the two germline ends. Here the CDR3 reads CASSLSPGNGKQYF. DNA of the CDR3: TGTGCCAGCAGTTTATCGCCAGGGAACGGGAAGCAGTACTTC.

Ten or more counts support this clonotype. This chain uses TRBV7-9 with TRBJ2-3; 8 nucleotides align to TRBD2. CDR1 and CDR2 (germline): SEHNR, FQNEAQ (reference sequence). The CDR3 loop spans 12 amino acids. V lost 5 bases and J lost 10; bases outside the gene matches: 5. Here the CDR3 DNA reads TGTGCCAGCAGCGCGACTAGCGTGGCGCAGTATTTT. Translated, it gives CASSATSVAQYF.

This clonotype was detected a few times. V is TRBV6-5 and J is TRBJ2-1, with D perhaps TRBD1 (6 bases). This CDR3 contains 16 residues. The germline V and J ends were trimmed by 7 bases and 0 bases, with 16 bases remaining between them. Germline CDR1 MNHEY, CDR2 SVGAGI. CDR3 in DNA: TGTGCCAGCACCGCTACAGGGTTCAGCTCCTACAATGAGCAGTTCTTC. Its protein product is CASTATGFSSYNEQFF.

This clonotype occurred many times. The V and J genes are TRBV6-1 and TRBJ2-7; D not certain. CDR3 size: 11 residues. The ends were cut back, 2 bases at V and 4 bases at J, with 3 bases in the middle. Germline CDR1 is MNHNS and CDR2 is SASEGT. The DNA for the CDR3 is TGTGCCAGCAGTGAATGGTACGAGCAGTACTTC. Residues: CASSEWYEQYF.

This clonotype has more than one count but fewer than ten. The rearrangement uses TRBV6-4 and TRBJ2-1, with 13 positions matching TRBD2. CDR1 and CDR2 from the germline V gene are MRHNA and SNTAGT. The length of the CDR3 is 16 residues. V shed 4 bases and J 5 bases; nucleotides not matched to a gene: 5. The DNA of the CDR3 is TGTGCCAGCAGTGGGACTAGCGGGAGTAGGGACAATGAGCAGTTCTTC. Encoded protein: CASSGTSGSRDNEQFF.

This clonotype was seen at least ten times. Germline and junction disagree at one end, which may indicate a read error. The chain couples TRBV7-9 to TRBJ2-3, with D unresolved. The CDR3 extends over 12 amino acids. Germline lookup yields CDR1 SEHNR and CDR2 FQNEAQ (reference sequence). The CDR3 DNA reads as TGTGCCAGTAGCTTAGGAGTGGATACGCAGTATTTT. The encoded protein is CASSLGVDTQYF.

This clonotype was seen repeatedly, ten times or more. The gene calls are TRBV7-9 and TRBJ1-3; no reliable D call. The CDR3 is made up of 15 amino acids. Germline V lookup: CDR1 SEHNR, CDR2 FQNEAQ (reference sequence). The V gene lost 6 bases and the J gene lost 0 bases, with 12 bases spanning the gap. CDR3 sequence (DNA): TGTGCCAGCAGGCCGTTCGCAGTCTCTGGAAACACCATATATTTT. This sequence encodes CASRPFAVSGNTIYF.

This clonotype was recorded at least ten times. The chain uses TRBV9 and TRBJ1-1; D remains unclear. V was shortened by 3 bases and J by 1 base, with 7 bases between the two germline ends. The CDR3 totals 13 residues. Germline V CDR1 and CDR2: SGDLS, YYNGEE. The CDR3 DNA sequence: TGTGCCAGCAGCGGCACAACGAACACTGAAGCTTTCTTT. Translated, it gives CASSGTTNTEAFF.

This clonotype occurred many times. The V gene is TRBV3-1, the J gene TRBJ2-7; the D gene is possibly TRBD2 (6 bases). The CDR3 loop spans 13 amino acids. CDR1 and CDR2 (germline): LGHDT, YNNKEL (reference sequence). V lost 4 bases, J lost 3 bases, and 10 bases lay in between. The chain's CDR3 is CASSRGTHYEQYF. In nucleotides, the CDR3 is TGTGCCAGCAGCCGGGGGACTCACTACGAGCAGTACTTC.

This clonotype was seen ten or more times. The chain carries TRBV7-2 and TRBJ2-3, with D perhaps TRBD2 (6 bases). The CDR3 is 13 residues long. V was clipped by 5 bases and J by 8 bases, with 14 bases between them. The germline CDR1 and CDR2 sequences are SGHTA and FQGNSA. The CDR3, as DNA: TGTGCCAGCAGCCTGGACTACGCCCTTACGCAGTATTTT. This gives the protein CASSLDYALTQYF.

This clonotype has at least ten counts. The V call is TRBV7-8, the J call TRBJ2-5; 9 bases are shared with TRBD2. Trimming cost V 1 base and J 3 bases; bases outside gene matches: 9. Germline CDR1 SGHVS, CDR2 FQNEAQ. This CDR3 region has 17 residues. This CDR3 is CASSLGLGLAGKETQYF. The CDR3 nucleotides are TGTGCCAGCAGCTTAGGGCTCGGGCTAGCGGGGAAAGAGACCCAGTACTTC.

This clonotype was counted ten times or more. The chain has TRBV15 and TRBJ1-5; the D gene is possibly TRBD1 (6 bases). Between the trimmed V and J ends, which lost 6 bases and 5 bases, there was a span of 26 bases. The CDR3 extends over 18 amino acids. CDR1 and CDR2 from the germline V gene are LNHNV and YYDKDF (reference sequence). The DNA of the CDR3 is TGTGCCACCAGGGAAACAGGGATGGGACGTGAGGATCATCAGCCCCAGCATTTT. Its protein is CATRETGMGREDHQPQHF.

This clonotype was observed many times. The chain uses TRBV6-6 and TRBJ2-4; TRBD2 matches at 14 bases. V lost 5 bases, J lost 0 bases, and 15 bases stayed unmatched. The germline CDR1 and CDR2 sequences are MNHNY and SVGAGI (reference sequence). This CDR3 region has 21 residues. DNA for the CDR3: TGTGCCAGCAGTCCCGGGGGGACTAGCGGGAGCGGGGGACTAGCCAAAAACATTCAGTACTTC. Translating gives CASSPGGTSGSGGLAKNIQYF.

This clonotype was seen at least ten times. This rearrangement joins TRBV5-1 to TRBJ2-1, with TRBD2 matching over 7 bases. The CDR3 extends over 15 amino acids. Per the germline V gene, CDR1 is SGHRS and CDR2 is YFSETQ. V lost 4 bases and J lost 1; bases outside the gene matches: 5. CDR3: CASSTGGGSYNEQFF. The CDR3 nucleotides read TGCGCCAGCAGCACGGGCGGGGGATCCTACAATGAGCAGTTCTTC.

This clonotype was seen many times. The chain links TRBV10-3 to TRBJ2-3, with D possibly TRBD2 on 6 matching bases. The V gene's germline CDR1 is ENHRY and CDR2 SYGVKD. Trimming removed 8 bases from V and 0 bases from J, with 21 bases in between. This CDR3 is built from 17 residues. Written as DNA, the CDR3 is TGTGCCATCGCGGGGCTAGCCGGGATGCCGAGCACAGATACGCAGTATTTT. This codes for CAIAGLAGMPSTDTQYF.

In this sample, this clonotype turned up many times. J is TRBJ2-4 and V is TRBV29-1; 9 nucleotides match TRBD2. This CDR3 has 19 residues. CDR1 is SQVTM, CDR2 ANQGSEA, per germline. Trimming took 6 bases from V and 0 from J; bases not matched to a gene: 18. The CDR3 coding sequence is TGCAGCGTCGCATCCGGGCTAGCGGGATCGTGGCTAGCCAAAAACATTCAGTACTTC. Protein sequence: CSVASGLAGSWLAKNIQYF. The full variable domain, in which reference TRBV29-1 and TRBJ2-4 provide the parts outside the CDR3, is SAVISQKPSRDICQRGTSLTIQCQVDSQVTMMFWYRQQPGQSLTLIATANQGSEATYESGFVIDKFPISRPNLTFSTLTVSNMSPEDSSIYLCSVASGLAGSWLAKNIQYFGAGTRLSVL.

The table lists this clonotype with many counts. The rearrangement joins TRBV20-1 to TRBJ2-1; D not resolved. Germline values: CDR1 DFQATT, CDR2 SNEGSKA (reference sequence). The CDR3 is made up of 11 amino acids. V was pared by 6 bases and J by 3 bases, with 6 bases between. The CDR3 nucleotides read TGCAGTGCAACGAACTACAATGAGCAGTTCTTC. Amino acids: CSATNYNEQFF.

In its sample, this clonotype was seen a few times. The V call is TRBV7-3, the J call TRBJ2-2, with a possible D match to TRBD2 (6 bases). The length of the CDR3 is 15 residues. CDR1 SGHTA and CDR2 FQGTGA come from the germline V gene. V gave up 0 bases and J gave up 6 bases, with 11 bases separating them. This CDR3 is CASSLTRGTAGELFF. The CDR3 coding sequence is TGTGCCAGCAGCTTAACCCGCGGGACGGCCGGGGAGCTGTTTTTT.

This clonotype appeared many times. The chain is built from TRBV20-1 and TRBJ2-7; D ambiguous. Germline-derived CDR1 and CDR2 are DFQATT and SNEGSKA (reference sequence). This CDR3 contains 13 residues. The V and J ends lost 1 base and 7 bases respectively, with 14 bases between them. The CDR3 nucleotides read TGCAGTGCTAGAGGGAGTTCTATACTTGAGCAGTACTTC. The encoded protein is CSARGSSILEQYF.

Only a few counts were recorded for this clonotype. The chain recombines TRBV19 with TRBJ2-1, with TRBD1 identical over 10 bases. Germline V gene lookup returns CDR1 LNHDA and CDR2 SQIVND (reference sequence). V lost 6 bases to trimming and J lost 2 bases; unmatched junction nucleotides: 4. The CDR3 is made up of 15 amino acids. The CDR3 coding sequence is TGTGCCAGTAGCCCGGACAGGGGGACCTACAATGAGCAGTTCTTC. Translation: CASSPDRGTYNEQFF. The whole variable domain, filled in from reference TRBV19 and TRBJ2-1, reads DGGITQSPKYLFRKEGQNVTLSCEQNLNHDAMYWYRQDPGQGLRLIYYSQIVNDFQKGDIAEGYSVSREKKESFPLTVTSAQKNPTAFYLCASSPDRGTYNEQFFGPGTRLTVL.

This clonotype was found many times. This rearrangement joins TRBV7-9 to TRBJ2-1, with 9 bases lining up with TRBD1. V lost 5 bases and J lost 7; bases outside the gene matches: 9. This CDR3 is built from 15 residues. CDR1 is SEHNR and CDR2 is FQNEAQ in the germline V gene (reference sequence). CDR3 nucleotide sequence: TGTGCCAGCAGCCCCGGGACAGGGATCAGGAATGAGCAGTTCTTC. Its translation is CASSPGTGIRNEQFF.